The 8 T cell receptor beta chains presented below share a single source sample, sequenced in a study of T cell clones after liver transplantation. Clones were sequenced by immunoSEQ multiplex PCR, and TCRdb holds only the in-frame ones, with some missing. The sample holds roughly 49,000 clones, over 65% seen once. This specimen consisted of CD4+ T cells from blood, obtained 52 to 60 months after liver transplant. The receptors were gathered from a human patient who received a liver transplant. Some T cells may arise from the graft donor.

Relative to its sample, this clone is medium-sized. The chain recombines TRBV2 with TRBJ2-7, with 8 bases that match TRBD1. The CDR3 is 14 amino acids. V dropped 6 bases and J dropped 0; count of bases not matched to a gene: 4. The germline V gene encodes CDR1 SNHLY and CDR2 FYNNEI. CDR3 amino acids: CASRGDRSSYEQYF. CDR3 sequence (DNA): TGTGCCAGCAGAGGGGACAGGAGCTCCTACGAGCAGTACTTC.

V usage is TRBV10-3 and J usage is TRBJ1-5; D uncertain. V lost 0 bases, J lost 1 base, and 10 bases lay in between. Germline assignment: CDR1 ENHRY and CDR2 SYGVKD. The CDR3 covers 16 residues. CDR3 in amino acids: CAISESKWGSNQPQHF. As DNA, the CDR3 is TGTGCCATCAGTGAGTCGAAATGGGGAAGCAATCAGCCCCAGCATTTT.

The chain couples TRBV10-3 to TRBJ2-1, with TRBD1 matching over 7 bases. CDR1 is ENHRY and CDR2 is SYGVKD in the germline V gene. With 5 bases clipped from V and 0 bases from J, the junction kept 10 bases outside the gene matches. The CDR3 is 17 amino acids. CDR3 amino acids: CAISRDSLRGSYNEQFF. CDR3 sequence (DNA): TGTGCCATCAGTCGGGACAGCCTTAGAGGCTCCTACAATGAGCAGTTCTTC.

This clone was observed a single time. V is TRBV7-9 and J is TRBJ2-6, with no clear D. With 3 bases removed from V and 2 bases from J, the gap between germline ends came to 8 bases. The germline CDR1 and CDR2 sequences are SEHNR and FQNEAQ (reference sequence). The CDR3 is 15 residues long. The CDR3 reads CASSFIRTGANVLTF. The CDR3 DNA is TGTGCCAGCAGCTTCATCAGAACTGGGGCCAACGTCCTGACTTTC.

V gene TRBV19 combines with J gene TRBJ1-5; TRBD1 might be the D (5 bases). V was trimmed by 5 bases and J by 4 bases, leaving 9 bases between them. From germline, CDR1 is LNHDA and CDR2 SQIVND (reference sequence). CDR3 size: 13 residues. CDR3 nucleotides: TGTGCCAGTAGTGAACAGGTAAATCAGCCCCAGCATTTT. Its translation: CASSEQVNQPQHF.

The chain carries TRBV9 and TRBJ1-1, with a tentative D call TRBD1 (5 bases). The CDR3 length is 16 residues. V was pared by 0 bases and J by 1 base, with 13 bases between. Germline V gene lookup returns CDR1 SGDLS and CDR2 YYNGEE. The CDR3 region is CASSVGQGASNTEAFF. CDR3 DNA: TGTGCCAGCAGCGTAGGGCAAGGGGCCTCGAACACTGAAGCTTTCTTT.

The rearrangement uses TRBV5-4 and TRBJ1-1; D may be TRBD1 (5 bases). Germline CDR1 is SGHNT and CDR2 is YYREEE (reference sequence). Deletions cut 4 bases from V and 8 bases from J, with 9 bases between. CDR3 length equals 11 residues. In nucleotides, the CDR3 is TGTGCCAGCAGCCAAGAGGGGGAAGCTTTCTTT. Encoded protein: CASSQEGEAFF.

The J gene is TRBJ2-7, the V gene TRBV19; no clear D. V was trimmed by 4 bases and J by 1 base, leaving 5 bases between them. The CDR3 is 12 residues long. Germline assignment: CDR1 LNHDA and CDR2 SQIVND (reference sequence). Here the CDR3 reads CASSTQSYEQYF. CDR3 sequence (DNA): TGTGCCAGTAGTACTCAATCCTACGAGCAGTACTTC.